A single sample gave rise to the 8 T cell receptor beta chains below, sequenced in a study of blood T cell repertoires in COVID-19. Clones were read by immunoSEQ multiplex PCR, and TCRdb kept only the in-frame ones, dropping some. The repertoire holds around 150,000 clones, roughly 86% seen once, with roughly 3.4% in the top ten. The sequencing input was PBMCs or T cells enriched from blood (not recorded which). The receptors were sampled from a woman aged 45-65 years with acute COVID-19.

This clone was seen a few times. This sequence joins TRBV7-9 and TRBJ2-2; the D is unclear. From germline, CDR1 is SEHNR and CDR2 FQNEAQ (reference sequence). V dropped 1 base and J dropped 7 bases, with 4 bases sitting between them. The CDR3 length is 12 residues. The DNA of the CDR3 is TGTGCCAGCAGCTTAGTCGTCGGGGAGCTGTTTTTT. Translation: CASSLVVGELFF.

This sequence joins TRBV3-1 (or the pseudogene TRBV3-2) and TRBJ1-2; the D is unclear. The CDR3 spans 15 residues. Trimming left V 0 bases short and J 6 bases short, with 14 bases between. Germline CDR1 LGHDT, CDR2 YNNKEL (reference sequence). The DNA of the CDR3 is TGTGCCAGCAGCCAAGATTACGCGGTTCGGGATGGCTACACCTTC. Translated: CASSQDYAVRDGYTF.

The V gene is TRBV5-4, the J gene TRBJ2-7, with 11 bases matching TRBD2. The junction had 4 bases not matched to a gene; V was cut back by 4 bases and J by 1 base. From germline, CDR1 is SGHNT and CDR2 YYREEE (reference sequence). This CDR3 comprises 15 residues. The CDR3 loop is CASSVGTSGSYEQYF. In nucleotides, the CDR3 is TGTGCCAGCAGCGTAGGGACTAGCGGTTCCTACGAGCAGTACTTC.

This clone came up once. The junction departs from the called germline gene at one end, perhaps through a read error. The rearrangement joins TRBV7-2 to TRBJ1-2; 8 bases are shared with TRBD1. Germline V gene data show CDR1 as SGHTA and CDR2 as FQGNSA. The CDR3 spans 14 residues. The CDR3 reads CASSLGQGVYGYTF. The CDR3 region has the DNA TGTGCCAGCAGTTTAGGACAGGGCGTCTATGGCTACACCTTC.

This chain's CDR3 is CASSELRGKKYGYTF. The CDR3 DNA reads as TGTGCCAGCAGTGAATTAAGGGGGAAGAAGTATGGCTACACCTTC. The V call is TRBV6-1, the J call TRBJ1-2, with D possibly TRBD1 on 6 matching bases. Germline V lookup: CDR1 MNHNS, CDR2 SASEGT. The germline V and J ends were trimmed by 2 bases and 5 bases, with 15 bases remaining between them. The length of the CDR3 is 15 residues.

CDR3 region: CASTASGLYEQYF. Written as DNA, the CDR3 is TGCGCCAGCACCGCCTCAGGTTTGTACGAGCAGTACTTC. The V and J genes are TRBV5-1 and TRBJ2-7, with unresolved D. Trimming left V 6 bases short and J 4 bases short, with 14 bases between. CDR3 size: 13 residues. Germline V CDR1 and CDR2: SGHRS, YFSETQ.

The rearrangement uses TRBV6-2 or TRBV6-3 and TRBJ2-7; weak D call: TRBD2 (6 bases). Looked up from germline, CDR1 is MNHEY and CDR2 is SVGEGT. The CDR3 consists of 13 residues. The V end lost 5 bases, the J end lost 2 bases, and 10 bases lay between the germline ends. The CDR3 bases are TGTGCCAGCAGTCATAGCGGCCCCTACGAGCAGTACTTC. Amino acid sequence: CASSHSGPYEQYF.

The chain couples TRBV7-2 to TRBJ2-1; a weak D match, TRBD2 (5 bases). The CDR3 is 16 amino acids. CDR1 SGHTA and CDR2 FQGNSA come from the germline V gene. Trimming removed 7 bases at V and 0 bases at J, with 16 bases between. CDR3 nucleotide sequence: TGTGCCAGCACCCCGGAGGCGCGGGCCTCCTACAATGAGCAGTTCTTC. It yields the protein CASTPEARASYNEQFF.